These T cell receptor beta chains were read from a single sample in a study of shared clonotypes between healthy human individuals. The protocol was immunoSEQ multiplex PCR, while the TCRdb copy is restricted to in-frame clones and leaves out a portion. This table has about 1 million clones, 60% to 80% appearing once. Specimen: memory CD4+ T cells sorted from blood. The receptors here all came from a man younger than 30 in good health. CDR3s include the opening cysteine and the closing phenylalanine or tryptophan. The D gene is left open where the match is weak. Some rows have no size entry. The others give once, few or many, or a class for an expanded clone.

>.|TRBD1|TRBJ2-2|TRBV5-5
TGTGCCAGCAGCCTGACAGGGCTGGCCGGGGAGCTGTTTTTT
CASSLTGLAGELFF
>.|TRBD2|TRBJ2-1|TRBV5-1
TGCGCCAGCAGCTTGTTTGCTAGCGGGGGGGCTGGGTACAATGAGCAGTTCTTC
CASSLFASGGAGYNEQFF
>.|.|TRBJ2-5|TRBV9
TGTGCCAGCAGCGTAGCTAAAGGGGGGTCACGGGAGACCCAGTACTTC
CASSVAKGGSRETQYF
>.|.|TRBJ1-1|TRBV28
TGTGCCAGCAGCCTCAGGGAGTTGACTGAAGCTTTCTTT
CASSLRELTEAFF
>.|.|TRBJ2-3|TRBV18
TGTGCCAGCTCACCCTCGATAGATACGCAGTATTTT
CASSPSIDTQYF
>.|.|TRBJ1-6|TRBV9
TGTGCCAGTGGACGGAGTAATTCACCCCTCCACTTT
CASGRSNSPLHF
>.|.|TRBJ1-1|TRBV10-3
TGTGCCATCAGAGACTCCTTGGACACTGAAGCTTTCTTT
CAIRDSLDTEAFF
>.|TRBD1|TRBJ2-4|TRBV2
TGTGCCAGCAGCGCAACCGGGACAGGGGGCTTAAACATTCAGTACTTC
CASSATGTGGLNIQYF
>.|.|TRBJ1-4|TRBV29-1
TGCAGCGCCCGAATTCAAGGGGAAAAACTGTTTTTT
CSARIQGEKLFF
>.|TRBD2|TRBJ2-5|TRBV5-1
TGCGCCACCACACTTGGTAGCGGGAGTGGAGAGACCCAGTACTTC
CATTLGSGSGETQYF
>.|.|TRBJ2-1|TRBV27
TGTGCCAGCAGTCTTTTGACGAGTAGTCGCGATGAGCAGTTCTTC
CASSLLTSSRDEQFF
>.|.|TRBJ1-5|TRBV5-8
TGTGCCAGCAGCTTGGCAGTATATAGCAATCAGCCCCAGCATTTT
CASSLAVYSNQPQHF
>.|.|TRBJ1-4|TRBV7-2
TGTGCCAGCAGCCCGCGGACCGCTGGAAATGAAAAACTGTTTTTT
CASSPRTAGNEKLFF
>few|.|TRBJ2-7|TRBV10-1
TGCGCCAGCAGTGAGTCAGAAGCGACCTACGAGCAGTACTTC
CASSESEATYEQYF
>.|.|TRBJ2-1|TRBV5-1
TGCGCCAGTGCAGGGTACACCTACAATGAGCAGTTCTTC
CASAGYTYNEQFF
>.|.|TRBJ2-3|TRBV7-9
TGTGCCAGCAGCTTATTTAGAAACGCGTTGACAGATACGCAGTATTTT
CASSLFRNALTDTQYF
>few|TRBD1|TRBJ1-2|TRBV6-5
TGTGCCAGTAGGACAGGGGGCGGCGGCTACACCTTC
CASRTGGGGYTF
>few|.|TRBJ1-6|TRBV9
TGTGCCAGCAGCGCAACGCAGGAGGCGAGGTCACCCCTCCACTTT
CASSATQEARSPLHF
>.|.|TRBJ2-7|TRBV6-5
TGTGCCAGCAGTTCCAGCCCAAGCTCCTACGAGCAGTACTTC
CASSSSPSSYEQYF
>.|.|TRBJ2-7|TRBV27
TGTGCCAGCAGTTTAAAGGGCCAAAGAGATTGGGGGTACGAGCAGTACTTC
CASSLKGQRDWGYEQYF
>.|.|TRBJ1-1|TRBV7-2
TGTGCCAGCAGCAGACAGGAGAACACTGAAGCTTTCTTT
CASSRQENTEAFF
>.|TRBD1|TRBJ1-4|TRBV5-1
TGCGCCAGCAGCTTGGGATCGACAGGGGTAGAAAAACTGTTTTTT
CASSLGSTGVEKLFF
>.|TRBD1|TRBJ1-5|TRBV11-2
TGTGCCAGCAGCTTAAAGGCAGGGGGTCAGCCCCAGCATTTT
CASSLKAGGQPQHF
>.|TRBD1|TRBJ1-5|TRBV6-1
TGTGCCAGCAGTGAAAAGTCTAGGGACAGGGGAGTAGGGTTTGGCAATCAGCCCCAGCATTTT
CASSEKSRDRGVGFGNQPQHF
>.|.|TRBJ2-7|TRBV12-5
TGTGCTAGTGGTTTGCCCCCACCCTCTAGGTACTTC
CASGLPPPSRYF
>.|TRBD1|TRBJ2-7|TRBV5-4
TGTGCCAGCAGCCCAGGACAGGGACGGTACGAGCAGTACTTC
CASSPGQGRYEQYF
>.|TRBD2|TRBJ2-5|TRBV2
TGTGCCAGCAGCCAGGCTAGCGGGAGTTTGGAGACCCAGTACTTC
CASSQASGSLETQYF
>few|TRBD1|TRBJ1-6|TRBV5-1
TGCGCCAGCAGCTTGACAGGGGTCCCACCCCTCCACTTT
CASSLTGVPPLHF
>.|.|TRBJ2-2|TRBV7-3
TGTGCCAGCAGCTTAGGTTACTCTCCGGTATTCACAGGGGAGCTGTTTTTT
CASSLGYSPVFTGELFF
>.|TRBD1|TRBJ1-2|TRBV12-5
TGTGCTAGTGGTTTGGTGGGACAGCGCTACACCTTC
CASGLVGQRYTF
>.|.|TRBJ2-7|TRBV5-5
TGTGCCAGCAGCCTCTGGGTGACCTCCTACGAGCAGTACTTC
CASSLWVTSYEQYF
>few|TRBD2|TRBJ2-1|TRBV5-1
TGCGCCAGCAGCAGCGGGACTAGCGGGTACAATGAGCAGTTCTTC
CASSSGTSGYNEQFF
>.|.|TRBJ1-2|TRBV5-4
TGTGCCAGCAGCGGTCCCCCCGGATCCTATGGCTACACCTTC
CASSGPPGSYGYTF
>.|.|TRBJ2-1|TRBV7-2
TGTGCCAGCAGCTTAATAGCGAGGTATGAGCAGTTCTTC
CASSLIARYEQFF
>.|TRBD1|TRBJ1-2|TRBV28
TGTGCCAGCGGGGTATCAGGGGGCGGTGGCTACACCTTC
CASGVSGGGGYTF
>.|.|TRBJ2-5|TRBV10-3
TGTGCCACCCGGAGGGGGGGAGGACAAGAGACCCAGTACTTC
CATRRGGGQETQYF
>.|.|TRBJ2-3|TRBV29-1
TGCAGCATCCGGGACTTTGCGCAGTATTTT
CSIRDFAQYF
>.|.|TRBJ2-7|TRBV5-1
TGCGCCAGCAGCTTGGCGGACGCAGGGATGGAGCAGTACTTC
CASSLADAGMEQYF
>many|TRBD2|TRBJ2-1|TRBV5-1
TGCGCCAGCAGCTTCACTAGCGGGGGGGCCGGTGAGCAGTTCTTC
CASSFTSGGAGEQFF
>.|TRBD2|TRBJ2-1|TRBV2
TGTGCCAGCAGTGGGGCTAGCGGGGGGGCCTCCTACAATGAGCAGTTCTTC
CASSGASGGASYNEQFF
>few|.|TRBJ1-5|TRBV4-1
TGCGCCAGCAGCCTCCTAAGGGGTCAGCCCCAGCATTTT
CASSLLRGQPQHF
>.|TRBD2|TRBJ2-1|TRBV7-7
TGTGCTAGCAGTCCGAGCGGGAGCTCCTACAATGAGCAGTTCTTC
CASSPSGSSYNEQFF
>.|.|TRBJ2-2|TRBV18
TGTGCCAGCTCGCTACAGGGGAACACCGGGGAGCTGTTTTTT
CASSLQGNTGELFF
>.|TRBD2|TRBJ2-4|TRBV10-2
TGCGCCAGCAGTGGCCTAGCGGGAGACAAAAACATTCAGTACTTC
CASSGLAGDKNIQYF
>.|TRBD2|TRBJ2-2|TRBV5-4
TGTGCCAGCAGCTTAGCTAGCGGGAGGGCCGCGGGCGGGGAGCTGTTTTTT
CASSLASGRAAGGELFF
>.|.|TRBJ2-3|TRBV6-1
TGTGCCAGCAGGGTGCAAGATACGCAGTATTTT
CASRVQDTQYF
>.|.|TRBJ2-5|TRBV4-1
TGCGCCAGCAGCCAAGTCTCGTTCGGAGAGACCCAGTACTTC
CASSQVSFGETQYF
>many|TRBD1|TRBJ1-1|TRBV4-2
TGTGCCAGCGGAGGACAGGCCATGAACACTGAAGCTTTCTTT
CASGGQAMNTEAFF
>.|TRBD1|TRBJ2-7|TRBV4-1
TGCGCCAGCAGCCAACTCGACAGGGCGCTCTACGAGCAGTACTTC
CASSQLDRALYEQYF
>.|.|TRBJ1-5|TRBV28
TGTGCCAGCAGTTTTTGGGAGATTAATCAGCCCCAGCATTTT
CASSFWEINQPQHF
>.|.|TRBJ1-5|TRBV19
TGTGCCAGTAGTATAAACTGGGATCAGCCCCAGCATTTT
CASSINWDQPQHF
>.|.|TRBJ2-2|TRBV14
TGTGCCAGCAGCCAATCTGTCGGGGCGAGGAACACCGGGGAGCTGTTTTTT
CASSQSVGARNTGELFF
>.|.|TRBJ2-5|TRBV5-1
TGCGCCAGCAGCTTGGACTGGGGAAGGGAGACCCAGTACTTC
CASSLDWGRETQYF
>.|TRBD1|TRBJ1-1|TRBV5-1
TGCGCCAGCAGCTTGGCGGCAGGGGGATCCACTGAAGCTTTCTTT
CASSLAAGGSTEAFF
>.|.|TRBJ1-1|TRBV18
TGTGCCAGCTCACCAGGGCGAGACACTGAAGCTTTCTTT
CASSPGRDTEAFF
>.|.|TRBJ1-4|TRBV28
TGTGCCACCATAGAGAGGGATGAAAAACTGTTTTTT
CATIERDEKLFF
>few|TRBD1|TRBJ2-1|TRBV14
TGTGCCAGCAGCCGCCTTAGTACAGGGGTGATTTATGAGCAGTTCTTC
CASSRLSTGVIYEQFF